The rows below give T cell receptor beta chains drawn from one sample of a study of OX40 agonist ivuxolimab in advanced cancers. Repertoires were generated with immunoSEQ multiplex PCR, while TCRdb's copy carries only in-frame clones and drops some. The repertoire holds nearly 50,000 clones, with roughly 90% as singletons. The source was CD4+ or CD8+ T cells sorted from blood, collected in a trial of the OX40 agonist ivuxolimab. The receptors stem from an adult with an advanced solid tumor such as melanoma, head and neck, liver or kidney cancer. Each CDR3 is given with its conserved first and last residue. Each record gives: D gene, J gene, V gene, clone size, CDR3 protein, CDR3 DNA. The D gene is left open where the match is weak. The size field is filled for only some rows; it gives once, few, many or a size class.

D: .; J: TRBJ2-3; V: TRBV7-8; size: .; CDR3: CASSFFGRSDTDTQYF; DNA: TGTGCCAGCAGCTTCTTCGGTAGATCCGACACAGATACGCAGTATTTT
D: .; J: TRBJ1-1; V: TRBV12-5; size: .; CDR3: CASGFESPNTEAFF; DNA: TGTGCTAGTGGTTTTGAGAGCCCGAACACTGAAGCTTTCTTT
D: TRBD1; J: TRBJ1-2; V: TRBV15; size: .; CDR3: CATSRDRGQSYGYTF; DNA: TGTGCCACCAGCAGAGATAGGGGACAGAGCTATGGCTACACCTTC
D: TRBD1; J: TRBJ1-2; V: TRBV19; size: few; CDR3: CASSNPGGAGYGYTF; DNA: TGTGCCAGTAGTAATCCAGGGGGCGCAGGCTATGGCTACACCTTC
D: .; J: TRBJ2-7; V: TRBV4-2; size: .; CDR3: CASSQGKFGYEQYF; DNA: TGTGCCAGCAGCCAAGGGAAATTCGGATACGAGCAGTACTTC
D: TRBD1; J: TRBJ1-4; V: TRBV6-5; size: .; CDR3: CASSATGAGEKLFF; DNA: TGTGCCAGCAGTGCTACAGGGGCCGGTGAAAAACTGTTTTTT
D: TRBD1; J: TRBJ2-7; V: TRBV7-9; size: .; CDR3: CASSLARTGVDYEQYF; DNA: TGTGCCAGCAGTCTTGCTAGGACAGGGGTCGACTACGAGCAGTACTTC
D: .; J: TRBJ2-7; V: TRBV29-1; size: .; CDR3: CSVVLTERQNEQYF; DNA: TGCAGCGTTGTCTTGACAGAGCGTCAGAACGAGCAGTACTTC
D: .; J: TRBJ2-7; V: TRBV7-6; size: .; CDR3: CASSLEQDFPEQYF; DNA: TGTGCCAGCAGCTTAGAACAGGACTTCCCCGAGCAGTACTTC
D: .; J: TRBJ1-2; V: TRBV27; size: .; CDR3: CAAGRANYGYTF; DNA: TGTGCCGCGGGACGGGCTAACTATGGCTACACCTTC
D: .; J: TRBJ1-1; V: TRBV5-6; size: .; CDR3: CASTRGSAEMMNTEAFF; DNA: TGTGCCAGCACCCGCGGGTCGGCAGAAATGATGAACACTGAAGCTTTCTTT
D: .; J: TRBJ2-4; V: TRBV19; size: .; CDR3: CASNGAGENIQYF; DNA: TGTGCCAGTAACGGGGCAGGGGAAAACATTCAGTACTTC
D: TRBD2; J: TRBJ2-3; V: TRBV27; size: .; CDR3: CASSPGTSLTDTQYF; DNA: TGTGCCAGCAGTCCGGGGACTAGTTTGACAGATACGCAGTATTTT
D: .; J: TRBJ1-2; V: TRBV19; size: .; CDR3: CASRTTPGVNYGYTF; DNA: TGTGCCAGTAGGACCACCCCAGGAGTTAACTATGGCTACACCTTC
D: .; J: TRBJ2-5; V: TRBV28; size: .; CDR3: CASSLSPQYF; DNA: TGTGCCAGCAGTTTGTCTCCCCAGTACTTC
D: TRBD2; J: TRBJ2-7; V: TRBV19; size: .; CDR3: CASSIWFSGEFYEQYF; DNA: TGTGCCAGTAGTATTTGGTTTAGCGGGGAATTTTACGAGCAGTACTTC
D: .; J: TRBJ2-7; V: TRBV11-2; size: .; CDR3: CASSLGPSYEQYF; DNA: TGTGCCAGCAGTTTAGGACCGTCCTACGAGCAGTACTTC
D: TRBD1; J: TRBJ2-2; V: TRBV9; size: .; CDR3: CASSVGQVTGELFF; DNA: TGTGCCAGCAGCGTTGGACAGGTCACCGGGGAGCTGTTTTTT
D: .; J: TRBJ1-5; V: TRBV2; size: .; CDR3: CASSLGANQPQHF; DNA: TGTGCCAGCAGTCTGGGGGCGAATCAGCCCCAGCATTTT
D: TRBD2; J: TRBJ2-1; V: TRBV4-2; size: .; CDR3: CASSQDPLTSVNEQFF; DNA: TGTGCCAGCAGCCAAGATCCCCTGACTAGCGTTAATGAGCAGTTCTTC
D: .; J: TRBJ1-4; V: TRBV4-2; size: .; CDR3: CASSHPSVGVGNEKLFF; DNA: TGTGCCAGCAGCCACCCATCTGTAGGCGTAGGTAATGAAAAACTGTTTTTT
D: .; J: TRBJ2-7; V: TRBV20-1; size: .; CDR3: CSATEEQYF; DNA: TGCAGTGCTACGGAAGAGCAGTACTTC
D: TRBD2; J: TRBJ2-7; V: TRBV5-5; size: .; CDR3: CASHAGGRGVYEQYF; DNA: TGTGCCAGCCACGCCGGGGGACGGGGGGTCTACGAGCAGTACTTC
D: TRBD1; J: TRBJ2-7; V: TRBV27; size: .; CDR3: CASMTTGFSYEQYF; DNA: TGTGCCAGCATGACGACAGGGTTCTCCTACGAGCAGTACTTC
D: .; J: TRBJ2-5; V: TRBV28; size: once; CDR3: CASSFPAGETQYF; DNA: TGTGCCAGCAGTTTCCCAGCGGGCGAGACCCAGTACTTC
D: .; J: TRBJ2-5; V: TRBV15; size: .; CDR3: CATSRDSLPETQYF; DNA: TGTGCCACCAGCAGAGATTCTTTGCCGGAGACCCAGTACTTC
D: .; J: TRBJ2-5; V: TRBV29-1; size: .; CDR3: CSVETGEQETQYF; DNA: TGCAGCGTTGAAACTGGGGAACAAGAGACCCAGTACTTC